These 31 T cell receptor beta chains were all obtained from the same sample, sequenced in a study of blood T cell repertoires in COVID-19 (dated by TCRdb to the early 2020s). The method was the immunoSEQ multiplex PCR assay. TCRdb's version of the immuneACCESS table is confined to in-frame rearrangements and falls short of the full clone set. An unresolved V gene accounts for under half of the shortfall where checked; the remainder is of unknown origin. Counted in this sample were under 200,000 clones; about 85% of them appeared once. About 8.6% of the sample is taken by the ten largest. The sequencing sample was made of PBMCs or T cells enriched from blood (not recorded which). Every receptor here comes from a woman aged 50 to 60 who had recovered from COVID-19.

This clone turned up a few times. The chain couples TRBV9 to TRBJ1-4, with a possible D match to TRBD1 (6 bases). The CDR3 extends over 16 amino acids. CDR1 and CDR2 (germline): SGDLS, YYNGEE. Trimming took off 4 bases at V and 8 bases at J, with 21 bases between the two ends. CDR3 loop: CASSPRTSGGQEKLFF. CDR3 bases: TGTGCCAGCAGCCCCCGGACGTCGGGGGGGCAAGAAAAACTGTTTTTT.

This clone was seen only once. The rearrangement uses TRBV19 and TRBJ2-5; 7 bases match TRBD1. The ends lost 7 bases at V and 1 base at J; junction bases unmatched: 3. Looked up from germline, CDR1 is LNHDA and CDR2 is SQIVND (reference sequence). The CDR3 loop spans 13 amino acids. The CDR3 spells CASKRGPQETQYF. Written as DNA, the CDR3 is TGTGCCAGTAAAAGGGGGCCCCAAGAGACCCAGTACTTC.

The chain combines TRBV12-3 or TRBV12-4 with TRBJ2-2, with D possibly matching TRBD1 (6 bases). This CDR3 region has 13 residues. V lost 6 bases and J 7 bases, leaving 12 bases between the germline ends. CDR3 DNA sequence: TGTGCCAGCAGGACACAGGGTGGCGGGGAGCTGTTTTTT. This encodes CASRTQGGGELFF.

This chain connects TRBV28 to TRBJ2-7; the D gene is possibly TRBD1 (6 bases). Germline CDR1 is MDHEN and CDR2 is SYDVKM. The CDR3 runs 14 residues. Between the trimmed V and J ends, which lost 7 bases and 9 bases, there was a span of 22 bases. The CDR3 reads CASTPTGDLRSQYF. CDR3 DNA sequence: TGTGCCAGCACCCCGACAGGAGACCTACGATCGCAGTACTTC.

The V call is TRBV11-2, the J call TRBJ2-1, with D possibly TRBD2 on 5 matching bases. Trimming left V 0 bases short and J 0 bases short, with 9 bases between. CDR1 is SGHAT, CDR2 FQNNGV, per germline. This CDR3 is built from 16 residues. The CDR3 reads CASSLEGGSSYNEQFF. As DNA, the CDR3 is TGTGCCAGCAGCTTAGAGGGTGGGAGCTCCTACAATGAGCAGTTCTTC.

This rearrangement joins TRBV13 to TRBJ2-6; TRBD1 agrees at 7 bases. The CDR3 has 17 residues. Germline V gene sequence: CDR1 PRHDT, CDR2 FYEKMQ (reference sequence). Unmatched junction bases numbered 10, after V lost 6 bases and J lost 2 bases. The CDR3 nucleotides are TGTGCCAGCAGTTGGTGGACAGGACCAGCTGGGGCCAACGTCCTGACTTTC. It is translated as CASSWWTGPAGANVLTF.

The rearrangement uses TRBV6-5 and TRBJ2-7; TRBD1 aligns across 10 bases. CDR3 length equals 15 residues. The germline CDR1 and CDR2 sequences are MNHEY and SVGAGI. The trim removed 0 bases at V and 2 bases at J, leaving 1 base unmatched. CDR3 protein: CASSYSDRGAYEQYF. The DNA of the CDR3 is TGTGCCAGCAGTTACTCGGACAGGGGGGCCTACGAGCAGTACTTC.

DNA for the CDR3: TGTGCCAGCAGTTTGGGAGCGAACACTGAAGCTTTCTTT. Translating it yields CASSLGANTEAFF. The V and J genes are TRBV27 and TRBJ1-1; D not certain. The length of the CDR3 is 13 residues. Looked up from germline, CDR1 is MNHEY and CDR2 is SMNVEV (reference sequence). V lost 3 bases, J lost 1 base, and 6 bases lay in between.

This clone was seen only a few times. CDR3 loop: CASSLDPQGLNQPQHF. The CDR3 DNA reads as TGCGCCAGCAGCTTGGATCCCCAGGGACTCAATCAGCCCCAGCATTTT. The chain employs TRBV5-1 and TRBJ1-5; weak D call: TRBD1 (5 bases). The CDR3 length is 16 residues. From germline, CDR1 is SGHRS and CDR2 YFSETQ. The V end was cut by 0 bases, the J end by 3 bases, with 13 bases between.

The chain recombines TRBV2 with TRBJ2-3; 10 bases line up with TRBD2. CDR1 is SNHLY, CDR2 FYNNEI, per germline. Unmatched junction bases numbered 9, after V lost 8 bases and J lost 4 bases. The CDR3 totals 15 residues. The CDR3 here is CASRPSGSESDTQYF. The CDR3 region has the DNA TGTGCCAGCCGCCCTAGCGGGAGTGAGTCAGATACGCAGTATTTT. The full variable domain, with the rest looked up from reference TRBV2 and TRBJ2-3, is EPEVTQTPSHQVTQMGQEVILRCVPISNHLYFYWYRQILGQKVEFLVSFYNNEISEKSEIFDDQFSVERPDGSNFTLKIRSTKLEDSAMYFCASRPSGSESDTQYFGPGTRLTVL.

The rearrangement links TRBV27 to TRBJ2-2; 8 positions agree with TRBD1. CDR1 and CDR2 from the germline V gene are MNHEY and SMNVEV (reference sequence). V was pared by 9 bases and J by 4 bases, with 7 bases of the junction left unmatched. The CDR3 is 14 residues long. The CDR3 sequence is CASETGAGTGELFF. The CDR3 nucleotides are TGTGCCAGTGAGACAGGGGCCGGCACCGGGGAGCTGTTTTTT.

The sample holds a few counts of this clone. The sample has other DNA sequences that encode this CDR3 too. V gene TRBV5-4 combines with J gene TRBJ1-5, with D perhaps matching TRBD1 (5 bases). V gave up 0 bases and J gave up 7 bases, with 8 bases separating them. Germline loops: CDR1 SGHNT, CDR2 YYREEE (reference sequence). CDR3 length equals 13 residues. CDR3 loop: CASSLGEGQPQHF. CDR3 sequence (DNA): TGTGCCAGCAGCTTGGGGGAGGGGCAGCCCCAGCATTTT.

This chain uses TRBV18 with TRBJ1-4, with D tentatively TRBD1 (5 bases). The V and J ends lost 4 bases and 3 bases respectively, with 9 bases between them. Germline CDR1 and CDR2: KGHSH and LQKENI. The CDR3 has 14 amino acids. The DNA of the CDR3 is TGTGCCAGCTCACAGGGGTCTTCTAATGAAAAACTGTTTTTT. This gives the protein CASSQGSSNEKLFF.

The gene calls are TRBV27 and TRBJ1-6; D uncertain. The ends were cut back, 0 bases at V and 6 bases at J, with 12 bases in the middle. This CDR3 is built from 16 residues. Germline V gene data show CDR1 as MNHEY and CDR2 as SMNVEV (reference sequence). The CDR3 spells CASSLSPGGANSPLHF. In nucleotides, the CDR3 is TGTGCCAGCAGTTTATCGCCAGGAGGAGCTAATTCACCCCTCCACTTT.

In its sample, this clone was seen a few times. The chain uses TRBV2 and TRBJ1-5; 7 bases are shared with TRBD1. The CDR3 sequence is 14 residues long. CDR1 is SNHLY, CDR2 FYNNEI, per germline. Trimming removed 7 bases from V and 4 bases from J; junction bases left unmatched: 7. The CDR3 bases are TGTGCCAGCACGGAGGACAGGATGAATCAGCCCCAGCATTTT. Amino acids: CASTEDRMNQPQHF.

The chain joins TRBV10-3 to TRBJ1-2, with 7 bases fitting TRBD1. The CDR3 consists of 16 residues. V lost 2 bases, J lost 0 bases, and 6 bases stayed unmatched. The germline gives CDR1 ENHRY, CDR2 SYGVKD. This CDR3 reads CAISEQRTGANYGYTF. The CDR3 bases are TGTGCCATCAGTGAGCAGAGGACAGGAGCTAACTATGGCTACACCTTC.

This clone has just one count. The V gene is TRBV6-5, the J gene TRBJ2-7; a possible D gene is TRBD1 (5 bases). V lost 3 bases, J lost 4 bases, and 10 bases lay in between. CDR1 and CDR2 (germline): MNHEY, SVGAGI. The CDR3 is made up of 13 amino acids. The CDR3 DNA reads TGTGCCAGCAGTTATCGACAGAAGTACGAGCAGTACTTC. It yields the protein CASSYRQKYEQYF.

CDR3 in DNA: TGCGCCAGCAACTCTCAGGGGAATACTGAAGCTTTCTTT. This sequence encodes CASNSQGNTEAFF. The chain has TRBV10-1 and TRBJ1-1; tentative D call: TRBD1 (6 bases). Germline V gene lookup returns CDR1 WNHNN and CDR2 SYGVQD (reference sequence). V lost 7 bases to trimming and J lost 5 bases, with 14 bases between them. The length of the CDR3 is 13 residues.

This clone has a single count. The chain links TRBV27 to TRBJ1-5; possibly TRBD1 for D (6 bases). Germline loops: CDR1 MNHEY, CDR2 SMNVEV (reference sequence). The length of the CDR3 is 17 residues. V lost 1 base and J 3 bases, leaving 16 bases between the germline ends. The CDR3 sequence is CASSLYPAGVDNQPQHF. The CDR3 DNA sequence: TGTGCCAGCAGTTTATATCCTGCAGGGGTAGACAATCAGCCCCAGCATTTT.

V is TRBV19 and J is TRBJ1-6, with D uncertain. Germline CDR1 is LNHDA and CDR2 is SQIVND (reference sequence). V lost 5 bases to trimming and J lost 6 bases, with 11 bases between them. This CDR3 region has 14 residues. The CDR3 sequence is CASSPAGSNSPLHF. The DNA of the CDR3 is TGTGCCAGTAGTCCGGCGGGCTCTAATTCACCCCTCCACTTT.

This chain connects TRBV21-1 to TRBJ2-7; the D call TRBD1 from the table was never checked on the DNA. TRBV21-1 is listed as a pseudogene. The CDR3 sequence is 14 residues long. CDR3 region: CASSPGQATYEQYF. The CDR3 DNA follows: TGTGCCAGCAGCCCGGGACAGGCAACCTACGAGCAGTACTTC.

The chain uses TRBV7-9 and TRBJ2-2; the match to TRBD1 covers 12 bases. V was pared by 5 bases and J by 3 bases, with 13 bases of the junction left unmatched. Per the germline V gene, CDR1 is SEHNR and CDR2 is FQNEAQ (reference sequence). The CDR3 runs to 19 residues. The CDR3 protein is CASSHIPGTGGRYTGELFF. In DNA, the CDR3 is TGTGCCAGCAGCCACATTCCCGGGACAGGGGGCAGGTACACCGGGGAGCTGTTTTTT.

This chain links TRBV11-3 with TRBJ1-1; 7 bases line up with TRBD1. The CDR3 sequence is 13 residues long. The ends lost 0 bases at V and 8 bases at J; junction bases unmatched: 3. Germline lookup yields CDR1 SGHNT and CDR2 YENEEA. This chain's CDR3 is CASSLDNRGEAFF. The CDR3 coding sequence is TGTGCCAGCAGCTTAGACAACAGGGGAGAAGCTTTCTTT.

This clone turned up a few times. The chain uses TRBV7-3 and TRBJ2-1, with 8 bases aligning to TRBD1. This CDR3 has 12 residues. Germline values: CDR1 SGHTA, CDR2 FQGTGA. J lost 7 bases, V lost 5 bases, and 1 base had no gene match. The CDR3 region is CASSTGGNEQFF. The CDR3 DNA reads TGTGCCAGCAGCACAGGGGGGAATGAGCAGTTCTTC.

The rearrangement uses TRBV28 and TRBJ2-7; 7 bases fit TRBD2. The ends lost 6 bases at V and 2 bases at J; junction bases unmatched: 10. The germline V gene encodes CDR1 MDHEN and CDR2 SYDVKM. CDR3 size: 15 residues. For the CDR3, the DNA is TGTGCCAGCAGACGCCCGGGAGGTATAACCTACGAGCAGTACTTC. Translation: CASRRPGGITYEQYF. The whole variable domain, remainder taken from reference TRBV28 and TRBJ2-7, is DVKVTQSSRYLVKRTGEKVFLECVQDMDHENMFWYRQDPGLGLRLIYFSYDVKMKEKGDIPEGYSVSREKKERFSLILESASTNQTSMYLCASRRPGGITYEQYFGPGTRLTVT.

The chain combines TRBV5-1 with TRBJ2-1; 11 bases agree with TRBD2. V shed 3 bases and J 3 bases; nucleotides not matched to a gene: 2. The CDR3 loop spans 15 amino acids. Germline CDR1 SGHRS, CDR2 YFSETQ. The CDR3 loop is CASSSLAGGYNEQFF. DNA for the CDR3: TGCGCCAGCAGCTCGCTAGCGGGGGGCTACAATGAGCAGTTCTTC.

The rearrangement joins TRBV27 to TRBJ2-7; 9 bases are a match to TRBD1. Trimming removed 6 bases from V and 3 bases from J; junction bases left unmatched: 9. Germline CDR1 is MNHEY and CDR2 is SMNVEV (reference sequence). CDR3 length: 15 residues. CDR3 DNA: TGTGCCAGCAGCCCCACCGGGACAGGGTACTACGAGCAGTACTTC. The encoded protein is CASSPTGTGYYEQYF.

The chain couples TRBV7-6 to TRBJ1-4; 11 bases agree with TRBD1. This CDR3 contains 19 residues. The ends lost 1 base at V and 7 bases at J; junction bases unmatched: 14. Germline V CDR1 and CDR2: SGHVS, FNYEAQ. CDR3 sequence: CASSLVNPDRGPGGEKLFF. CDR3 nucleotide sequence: TGTGCCAGCAGCTTAGTAAACCCGGACAGGGGGCCGGGAGGTGAAAAACTGTTTTTT. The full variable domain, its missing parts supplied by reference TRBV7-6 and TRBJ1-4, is GAGVSQSPRYKVTKRGQDVALRCDPISGHVSLYWYRQALGQGPEFLTYFNYEAQQDKSGLPNDRFSAERPEGSISTLTIQRTEQRDSAMYRCASSLVNPDRGPGGEKLFFGSGTQLSVL.

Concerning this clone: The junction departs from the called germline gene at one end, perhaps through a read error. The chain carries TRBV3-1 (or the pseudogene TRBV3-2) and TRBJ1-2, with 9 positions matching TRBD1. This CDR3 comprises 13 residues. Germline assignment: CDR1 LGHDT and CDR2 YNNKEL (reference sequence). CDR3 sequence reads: CASSQDLRDREFF. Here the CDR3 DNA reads TGTGCCAGCAGCCAGGATTTGCGGGACAGGGAATTCTTC.

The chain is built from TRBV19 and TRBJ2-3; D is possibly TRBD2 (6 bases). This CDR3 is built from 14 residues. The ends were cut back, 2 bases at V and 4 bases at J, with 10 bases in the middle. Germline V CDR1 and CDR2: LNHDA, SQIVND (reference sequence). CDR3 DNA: TGTGCCAGTAGTATACGCGGGGTCGCAGATACGCAGTATTTT. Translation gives CASSIRGVADTQYF.

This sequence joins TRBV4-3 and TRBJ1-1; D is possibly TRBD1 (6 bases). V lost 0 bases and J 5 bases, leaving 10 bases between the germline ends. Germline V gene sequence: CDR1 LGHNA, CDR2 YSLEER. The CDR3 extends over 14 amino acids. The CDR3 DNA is TGCGCCAGCAGCCAAGATGGGGGCGGAACTGAAGCTTTCTTT. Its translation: CASSQDGGGTEAFF.